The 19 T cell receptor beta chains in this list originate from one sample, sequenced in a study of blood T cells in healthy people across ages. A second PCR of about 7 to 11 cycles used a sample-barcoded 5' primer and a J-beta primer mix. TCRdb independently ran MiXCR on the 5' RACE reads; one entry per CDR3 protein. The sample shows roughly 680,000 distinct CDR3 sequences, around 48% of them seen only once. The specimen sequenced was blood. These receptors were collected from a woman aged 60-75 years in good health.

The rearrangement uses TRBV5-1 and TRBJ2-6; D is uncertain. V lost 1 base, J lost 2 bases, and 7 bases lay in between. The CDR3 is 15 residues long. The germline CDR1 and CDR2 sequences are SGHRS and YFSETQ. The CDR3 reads CASSLFTTGANVLTF. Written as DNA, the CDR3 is TGCGCCAGCAGCTTGTTTACGACTGGGGCCAACGTCCTGACTTTC.

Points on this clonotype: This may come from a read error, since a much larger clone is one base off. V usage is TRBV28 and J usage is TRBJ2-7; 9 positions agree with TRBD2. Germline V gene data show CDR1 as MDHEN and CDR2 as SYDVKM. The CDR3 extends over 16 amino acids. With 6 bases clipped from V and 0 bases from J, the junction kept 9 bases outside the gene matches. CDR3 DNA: TGTGCCAGCAGCACCTTCGAGACTAGCGGCTCCTACGAGCAGTACTTC. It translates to CASSTFETSGSYEQYF.

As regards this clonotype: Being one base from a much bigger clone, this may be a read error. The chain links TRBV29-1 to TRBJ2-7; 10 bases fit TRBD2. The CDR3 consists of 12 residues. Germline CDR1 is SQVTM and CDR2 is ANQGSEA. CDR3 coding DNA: TGCAGCGCTAGCGGGAGAAACTACGGGCAGTACTTC. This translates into CSASGRNYGQYF.

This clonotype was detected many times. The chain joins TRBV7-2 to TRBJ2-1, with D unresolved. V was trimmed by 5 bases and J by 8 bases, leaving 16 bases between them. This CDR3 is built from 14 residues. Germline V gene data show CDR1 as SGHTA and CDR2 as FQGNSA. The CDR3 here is CASSAVRASHEQFF. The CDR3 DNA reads TGTGCCAGCAGCGCTGTACGGGCTAGTCATGAGCAGTTCTTC.

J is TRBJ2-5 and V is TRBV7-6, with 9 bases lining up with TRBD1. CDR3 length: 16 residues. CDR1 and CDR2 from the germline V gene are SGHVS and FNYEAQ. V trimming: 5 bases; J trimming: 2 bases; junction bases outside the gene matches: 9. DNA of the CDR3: TGTGCCAGCAGCATTTCCGGGACAGGGCAGCAAGAGACCCAGTACTTC. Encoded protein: CASSISGTGQQETQYF.

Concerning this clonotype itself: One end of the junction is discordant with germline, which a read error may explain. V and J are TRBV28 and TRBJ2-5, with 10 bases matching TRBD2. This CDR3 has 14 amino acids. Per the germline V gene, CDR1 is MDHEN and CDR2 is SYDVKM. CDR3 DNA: TGTGCCAGCACTTTAGCGGGAGGAGCCAATGAGCAGTACTTC. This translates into CASTLAGGANEQYF.

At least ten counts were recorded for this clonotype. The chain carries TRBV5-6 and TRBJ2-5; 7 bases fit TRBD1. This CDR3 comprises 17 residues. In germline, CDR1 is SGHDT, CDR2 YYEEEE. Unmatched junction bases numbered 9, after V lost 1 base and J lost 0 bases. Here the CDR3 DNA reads TGTGCCAGCAGCTTGTCTTTCGGGACAGAAAACCAAGAGACCCAGTACTTC. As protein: CASSLSFGTENQETQYF.

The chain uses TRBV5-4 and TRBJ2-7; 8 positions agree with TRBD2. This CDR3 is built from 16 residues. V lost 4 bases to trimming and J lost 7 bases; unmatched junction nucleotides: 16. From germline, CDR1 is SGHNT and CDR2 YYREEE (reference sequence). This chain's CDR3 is CASSAGGRVWENEQYF. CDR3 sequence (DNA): TGTGCCAGCAGCGCGGGGGGAAGGGTTTGGGAAAATGAGCAGTACTTC.

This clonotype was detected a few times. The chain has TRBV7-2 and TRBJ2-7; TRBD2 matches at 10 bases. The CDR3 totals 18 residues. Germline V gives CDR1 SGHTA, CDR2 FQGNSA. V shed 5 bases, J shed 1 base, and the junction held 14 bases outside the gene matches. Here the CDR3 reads CASSPRNLLAGPSYEQYF. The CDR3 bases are TGTGCCAGCAGCCCTCGTAACTTACTAGCGGGGCCTTCCTACGAGCAGTACTTC.

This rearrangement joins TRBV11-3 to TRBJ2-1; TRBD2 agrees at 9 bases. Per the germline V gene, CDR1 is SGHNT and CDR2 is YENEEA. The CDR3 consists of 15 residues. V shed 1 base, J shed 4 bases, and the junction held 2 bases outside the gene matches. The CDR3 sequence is CASSLATSGYNEQFF. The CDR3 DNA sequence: TGTGCCAGCAGCTTAGCGACTAGCGGATACAATGAGCAGTTCTTC.

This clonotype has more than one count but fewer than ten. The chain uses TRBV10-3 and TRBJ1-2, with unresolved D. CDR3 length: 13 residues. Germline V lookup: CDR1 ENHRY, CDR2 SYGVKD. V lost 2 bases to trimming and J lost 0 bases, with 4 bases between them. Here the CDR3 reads CAISESANYGYTF. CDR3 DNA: TGTGCCATCAGTGAGAGCGCTAACTATGGCTACACCTTC.

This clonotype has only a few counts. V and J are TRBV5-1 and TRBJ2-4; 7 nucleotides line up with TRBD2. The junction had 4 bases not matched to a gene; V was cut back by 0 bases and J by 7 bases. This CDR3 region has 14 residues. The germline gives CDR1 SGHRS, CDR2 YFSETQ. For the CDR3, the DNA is TGCGCCAGCAGCTTGGCCGAGGGAGGGAACATTCAGTACTTC. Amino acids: CASSLAEGGNIQYF.

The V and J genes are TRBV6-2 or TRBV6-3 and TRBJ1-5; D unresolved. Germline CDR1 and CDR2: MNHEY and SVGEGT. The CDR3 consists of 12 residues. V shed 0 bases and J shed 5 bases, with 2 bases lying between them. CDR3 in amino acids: CASSYSYQPQHF. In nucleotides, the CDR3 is TGTGCCAGCAGTTACTCCTATCAGCCCCAGCATTTT.

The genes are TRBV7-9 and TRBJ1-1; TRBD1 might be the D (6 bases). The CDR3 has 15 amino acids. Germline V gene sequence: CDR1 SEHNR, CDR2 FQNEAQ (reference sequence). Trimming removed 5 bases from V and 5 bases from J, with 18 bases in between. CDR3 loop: CASSQGPGGETEAFF. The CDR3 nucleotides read TGTGCCAGCAGCCAGGGGCCGGGGGGCGAGACTGAAGCTTTCTTT.

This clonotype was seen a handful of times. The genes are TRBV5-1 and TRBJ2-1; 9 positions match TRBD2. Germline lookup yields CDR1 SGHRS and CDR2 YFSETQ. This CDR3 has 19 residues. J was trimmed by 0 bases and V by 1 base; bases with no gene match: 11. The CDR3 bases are TGCGCCAGCAGCTTGAGGCCGCCTAGCGGGACCAGCTCCTACAATGAGCAGTTCTTC. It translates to CASSLRPPSGTSSYNEQFF.

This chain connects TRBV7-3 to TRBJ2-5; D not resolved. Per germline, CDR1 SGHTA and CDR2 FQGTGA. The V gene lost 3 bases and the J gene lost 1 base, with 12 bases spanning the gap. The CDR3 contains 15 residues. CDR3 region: CASSFGPRRQETQYF. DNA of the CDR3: TGTGCCAGCAGCTTCGGGCCGAGACGCCAAGAGACCCAGTACTTC.

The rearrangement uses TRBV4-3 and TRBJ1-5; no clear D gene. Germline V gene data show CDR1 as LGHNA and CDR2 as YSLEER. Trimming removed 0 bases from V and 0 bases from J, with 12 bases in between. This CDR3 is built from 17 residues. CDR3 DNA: TGCGCCAGCAGCCAAGATACCCAACATGGTAGCAATCAGCCCCAGCATTTT. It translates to CASSQDTQHGSNQPQHF.

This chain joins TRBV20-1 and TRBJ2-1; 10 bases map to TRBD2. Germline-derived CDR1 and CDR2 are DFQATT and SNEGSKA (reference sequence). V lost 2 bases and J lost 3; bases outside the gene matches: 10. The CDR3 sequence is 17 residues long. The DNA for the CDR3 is TGCAGTGCTAGACAGCGGGAGGGCCGGGGCTTCTACAATGAGCAGTTCTTC. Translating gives CSARQREGRGFYNEQFF.

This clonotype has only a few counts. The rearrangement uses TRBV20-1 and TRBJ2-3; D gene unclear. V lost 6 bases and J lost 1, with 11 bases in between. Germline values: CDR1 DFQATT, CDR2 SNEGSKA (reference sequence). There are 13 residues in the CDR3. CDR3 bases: TGCAGTGCCCTTACCGTGGGCACAGATACGCAGTATTTT. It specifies CSALTVGTDTQYF.